The entry that follows covers one T cell receptor beta chain sequence. TCRdb re-analysed the RT-PCR reads in MiXCR, keeping a single row per CDR3 protein. The data contain about a million distinct CDR3 sequences, around 17% of them singletons. The V gene's germline CDR1 is SQVTM and CDR2 ANQGSEA. This CDR3 comprises 13 residues. With 3 bases clipped from V and 6 bases from J, the junction kept 6 bases outside the gene matches. The data were taken from a study of patients and donors after allogeneic stem cell transplantation. The chain couples TRBV29-1 to TRBJ2-7; 9 bases agree with TRBD1. This TCR was sampled from a human donor who was either an allogeneic HSCT recipient or a stem cell or donor lymphocyte infusion donor (not recorded which). It is not recorded whose cells these are; they may come from a transplant donor. Sample: blood, either unsorted or a sorted T cell fraction (not recorded which). The CDR3: CSVEGTGLGEQYF. Written as DNA, the CDR3 is TGCAGCGTTGAGGGGACAGGGTTGGGCGAGCAGTACTTC.